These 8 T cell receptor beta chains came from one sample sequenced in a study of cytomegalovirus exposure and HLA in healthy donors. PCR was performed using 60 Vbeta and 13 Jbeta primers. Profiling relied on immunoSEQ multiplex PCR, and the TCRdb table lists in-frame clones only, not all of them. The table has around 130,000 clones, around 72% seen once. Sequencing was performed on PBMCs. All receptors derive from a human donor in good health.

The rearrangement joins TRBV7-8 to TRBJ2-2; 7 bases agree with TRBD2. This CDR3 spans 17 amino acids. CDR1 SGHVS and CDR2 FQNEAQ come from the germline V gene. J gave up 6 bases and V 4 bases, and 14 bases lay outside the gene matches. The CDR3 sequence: CASSSPRPTSLSGELFF. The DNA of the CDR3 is TGTGCCAGCAGCTCACCCCGGCCGACTAGCCTCTCCGGGGAGCTGTTTTTT.

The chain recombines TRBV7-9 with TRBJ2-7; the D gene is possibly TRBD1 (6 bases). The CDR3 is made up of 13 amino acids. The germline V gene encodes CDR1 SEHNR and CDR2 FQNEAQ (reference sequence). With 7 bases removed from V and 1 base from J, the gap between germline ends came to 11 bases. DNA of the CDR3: TGTGCCAGCAACCCGGACAGTTCCTACGAGCAGTACTTC. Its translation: CASNPDSSYEQYF.

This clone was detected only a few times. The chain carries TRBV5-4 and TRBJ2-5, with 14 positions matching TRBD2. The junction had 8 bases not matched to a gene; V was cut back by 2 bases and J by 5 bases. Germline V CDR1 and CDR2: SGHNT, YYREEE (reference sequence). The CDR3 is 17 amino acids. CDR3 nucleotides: TGTGCCAGCAGCTTTACCCCGGGACTAGCGGGAGTTGAGACCCAGTACTTC. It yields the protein CASSFTPGLAGVETQYF.

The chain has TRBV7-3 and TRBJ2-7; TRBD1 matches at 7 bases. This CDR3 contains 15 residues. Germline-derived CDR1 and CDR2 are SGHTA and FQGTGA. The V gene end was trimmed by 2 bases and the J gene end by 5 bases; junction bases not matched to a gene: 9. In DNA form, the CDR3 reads TGTGCCAGCAGCTTAGATGCCGGCAGGGGGAACGAGCAGTACTTC. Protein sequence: CASSLDAGRGNEQYF.

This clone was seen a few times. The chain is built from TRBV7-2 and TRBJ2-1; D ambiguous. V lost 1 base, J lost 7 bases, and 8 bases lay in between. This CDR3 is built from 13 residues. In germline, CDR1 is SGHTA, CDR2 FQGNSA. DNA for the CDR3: TGTGCCAGCAGCTTAGTGACTCTGAATGAGCAGTTCTTC. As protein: CASSLVTLNEQFF.

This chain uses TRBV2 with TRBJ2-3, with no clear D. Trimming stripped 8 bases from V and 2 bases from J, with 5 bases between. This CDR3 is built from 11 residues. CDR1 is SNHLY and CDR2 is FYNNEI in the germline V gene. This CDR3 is CASHYTDTQYF. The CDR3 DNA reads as TGTGCCAGCCACTACACAGATACGCAGTATTTT.

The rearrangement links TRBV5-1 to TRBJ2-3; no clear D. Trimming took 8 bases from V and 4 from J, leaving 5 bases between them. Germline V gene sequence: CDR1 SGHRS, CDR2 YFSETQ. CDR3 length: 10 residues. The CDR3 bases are TGCGCCAGGAGATCAGATACGCAGTATTTT. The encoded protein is CARRSDTQYF.

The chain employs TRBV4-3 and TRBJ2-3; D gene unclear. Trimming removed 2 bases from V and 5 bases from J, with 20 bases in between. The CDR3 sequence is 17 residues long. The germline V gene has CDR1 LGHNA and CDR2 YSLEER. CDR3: CASSQYPVGPARDTQYF. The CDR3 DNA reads TGCGCCAGCAGCCAATATCCCGTGGGCCCCGCAAGAGATACGCAGTATTTT.